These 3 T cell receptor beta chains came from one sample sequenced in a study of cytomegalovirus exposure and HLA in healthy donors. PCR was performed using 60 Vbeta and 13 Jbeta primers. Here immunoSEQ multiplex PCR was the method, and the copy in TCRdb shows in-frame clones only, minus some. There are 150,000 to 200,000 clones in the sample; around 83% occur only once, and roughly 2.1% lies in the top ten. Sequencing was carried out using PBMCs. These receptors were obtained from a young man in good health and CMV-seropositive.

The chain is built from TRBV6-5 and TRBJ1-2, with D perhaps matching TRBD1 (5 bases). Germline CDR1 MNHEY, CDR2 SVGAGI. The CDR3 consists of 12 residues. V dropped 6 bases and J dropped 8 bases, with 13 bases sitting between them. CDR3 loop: CASRSPDNGYTF. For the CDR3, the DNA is TGTGCCAGCAGGAGCCCGGACAACGGCTACACCTTC.

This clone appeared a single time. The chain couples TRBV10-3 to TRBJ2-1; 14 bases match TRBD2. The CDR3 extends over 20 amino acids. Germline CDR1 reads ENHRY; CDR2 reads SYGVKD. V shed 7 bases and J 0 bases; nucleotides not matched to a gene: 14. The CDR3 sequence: CAIMSRGLAGAPSSYNEQFF. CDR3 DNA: TGTGCCATCATGAGCAGGGGACTAGCGGGGGCCCCGAGCTCCTACAATGAGCAGTTCTTC.

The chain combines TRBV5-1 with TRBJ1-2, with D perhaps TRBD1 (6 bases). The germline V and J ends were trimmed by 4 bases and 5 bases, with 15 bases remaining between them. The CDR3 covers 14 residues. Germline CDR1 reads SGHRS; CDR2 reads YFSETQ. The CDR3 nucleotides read TGCGCCAGCAGCCTGACGGGGGGGGCGTATGGCTACACCTTC. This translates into CASSLTGGAYGYTF. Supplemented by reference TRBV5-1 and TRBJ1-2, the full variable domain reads KAGVTQTPRYLIKTRGQQVTLSCSPISGHRSVSWYQQTPGQGLQFLFEYFSETQRNKGNFPGRFSGRQFSNSRSEMNVSTLELGDSALYLCASSLTGGAYGYTFGSGTRLTVV.